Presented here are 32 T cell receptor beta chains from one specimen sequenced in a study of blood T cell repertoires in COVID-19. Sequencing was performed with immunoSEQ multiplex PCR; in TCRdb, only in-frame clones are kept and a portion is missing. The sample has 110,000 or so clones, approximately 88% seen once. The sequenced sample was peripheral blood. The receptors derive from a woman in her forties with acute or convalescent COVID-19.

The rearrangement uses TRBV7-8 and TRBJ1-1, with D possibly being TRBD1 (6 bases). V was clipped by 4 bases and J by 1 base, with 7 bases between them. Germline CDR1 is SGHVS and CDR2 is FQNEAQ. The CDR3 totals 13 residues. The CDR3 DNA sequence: TGTGCCAGCAGCTCCAGGGGGAACACTGAAGCTTTCTTT. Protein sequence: CASSSRGNTEAFF.

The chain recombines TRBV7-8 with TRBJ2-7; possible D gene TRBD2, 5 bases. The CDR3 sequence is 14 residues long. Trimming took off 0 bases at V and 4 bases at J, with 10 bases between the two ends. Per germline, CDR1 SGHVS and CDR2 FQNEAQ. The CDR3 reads CASSLAGVRYEQYF. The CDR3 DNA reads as TGTGCCAGCAGCTTAGCCGGGGTTAGGTACGAGCAGTACTTC.

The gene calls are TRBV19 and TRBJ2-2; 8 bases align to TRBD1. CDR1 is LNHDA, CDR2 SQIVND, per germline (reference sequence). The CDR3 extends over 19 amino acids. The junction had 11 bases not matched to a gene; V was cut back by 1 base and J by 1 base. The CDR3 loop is CASSIVRTGLGKNTGELFF. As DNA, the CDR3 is TGTGCCAGTAGTATAGTCCGGACAGGGTTGGGGAAGAACACCGGGGAGCTGTTTTTT.

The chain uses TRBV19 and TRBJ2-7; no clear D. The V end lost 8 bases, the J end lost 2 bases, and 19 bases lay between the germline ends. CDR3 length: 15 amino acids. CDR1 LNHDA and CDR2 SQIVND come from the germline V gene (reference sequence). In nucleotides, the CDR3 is TGTGCCAGTGCGAGCAGACTGAAGCCGCCCTACGAGCAGTACTTC. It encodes CASASRLKPPYEQYF.

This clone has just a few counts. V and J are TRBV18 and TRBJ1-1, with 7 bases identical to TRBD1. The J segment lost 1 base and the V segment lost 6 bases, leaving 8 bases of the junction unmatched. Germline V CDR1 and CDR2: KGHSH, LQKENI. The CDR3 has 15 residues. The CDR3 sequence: CASSATGQANTEAFF. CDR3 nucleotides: TGTGCCAGCTCCGCGACAGGGCAGGCGAACACTGAAGCTTTCTTT.

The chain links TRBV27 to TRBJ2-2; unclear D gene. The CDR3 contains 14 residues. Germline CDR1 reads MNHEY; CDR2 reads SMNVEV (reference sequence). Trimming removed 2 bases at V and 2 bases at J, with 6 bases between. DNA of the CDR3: TGTGCCAGCAGTTTACGGTTAAACACCGGGGAGCTGTTTTTT. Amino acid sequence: CASSLRLNTGELFF.

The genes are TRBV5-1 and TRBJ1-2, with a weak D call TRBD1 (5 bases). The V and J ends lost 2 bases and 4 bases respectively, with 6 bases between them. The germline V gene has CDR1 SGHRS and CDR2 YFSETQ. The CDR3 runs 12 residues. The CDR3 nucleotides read TGCGCCAGCAGCTTAGGGGTCTATGGCTACACCTTC. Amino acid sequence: CASSLGVYGYTF.

DNA of the CDR3: TGTGCCAGCAGTCTCGGACTAGCGGGGGGCCGCCAGTTCTTC. This gives the protein CASSLGLAGGRQFF. This chain uses TRBV7-3 with TRBJ2-1; 14 bases align to TRBD2. The CDR3 totals 14 residues. The trim removed 6 bases at V and 13 bases at J, leaving 8 bases unmatched. CDR1 and CDR2 (germline): SGHTA, FQGTGA.

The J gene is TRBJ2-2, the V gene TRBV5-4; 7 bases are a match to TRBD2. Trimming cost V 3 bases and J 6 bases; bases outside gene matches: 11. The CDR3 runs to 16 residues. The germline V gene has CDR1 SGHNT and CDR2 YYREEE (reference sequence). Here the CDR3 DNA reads TGTGCCAGCAGCTCCGCTGTCGGGGGAGGGTCCGGGGAGCTGTTTTTT. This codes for CASSSAVGGGSGELFF.

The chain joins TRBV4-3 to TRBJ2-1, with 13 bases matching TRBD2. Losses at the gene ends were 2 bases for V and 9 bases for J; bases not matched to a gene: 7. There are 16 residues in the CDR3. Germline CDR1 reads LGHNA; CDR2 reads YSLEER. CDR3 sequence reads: CASSQLLAGGPGEQFF. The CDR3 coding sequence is TGCGCCAGCAGCCAATTACTAGCGGGGGGGCCGGGTGAGCAGTTCTTC.

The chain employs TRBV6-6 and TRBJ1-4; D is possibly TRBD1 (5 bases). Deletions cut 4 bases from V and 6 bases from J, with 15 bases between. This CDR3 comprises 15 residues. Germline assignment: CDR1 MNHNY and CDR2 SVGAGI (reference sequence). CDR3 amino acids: CASSSPQDLDEKLFF. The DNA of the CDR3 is TGTGCCAGCAGTTCACCACAGGATTTGGATGAAAAACTGTTTTTT.

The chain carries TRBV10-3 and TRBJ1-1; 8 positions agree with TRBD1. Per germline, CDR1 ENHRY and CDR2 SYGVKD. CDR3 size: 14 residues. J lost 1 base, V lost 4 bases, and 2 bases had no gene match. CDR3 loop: CAISVTGGNTEAFF. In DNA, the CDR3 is TGTGCCATCAGTGTTACAGGGGGGAACACTGAAGCTTTCTTT.

The CDR3 bases are TGTGCCAGCAGCTTATCGGCAGGGGTAGACGAGCAGTACTTC. Translating it yields CASSLSAGVDEQYF. The rearrangement links TRBV7-2 to TRBJ2-7; possibly TRBD1 for D (6 bases). Trimming stripped 2 bases from V and 5 bases from J, with 13 bases between. This CDR3 is built from 14 residues. CDR1 is SGHTA and CDR2 is FQGNSA in the germline V gene.

The CDR3 coding sequence is TGTGCCAGCAGATACCGGGACAATGTCAATGAGCAGTTCTTC. It encodes CASRYRDNVNEQFF. V usage is TRBV6-5 and J usage is TRBJ2-1; tentatively, D is TRBD1 (6 bases). Germline CDR1 reads MNHEY; CDR2 reads SVGAGI. The V end was cut by 6 bases, the J end by 6 bases, with 15 bases between. This CDR3 region has 14 residues.

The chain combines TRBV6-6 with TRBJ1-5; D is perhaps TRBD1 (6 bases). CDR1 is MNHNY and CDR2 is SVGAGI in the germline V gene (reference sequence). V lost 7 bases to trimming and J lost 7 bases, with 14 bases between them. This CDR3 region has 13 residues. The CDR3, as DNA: TGTGCCAGCAAGGGGGGGGGTGAACAGCCCCAGCATTTT. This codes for CASKGGGEQPQHF.

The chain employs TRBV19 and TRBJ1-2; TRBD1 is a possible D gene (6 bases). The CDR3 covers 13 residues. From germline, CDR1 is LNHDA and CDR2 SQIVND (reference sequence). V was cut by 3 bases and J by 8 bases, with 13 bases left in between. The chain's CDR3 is CASSIRGAPGYTF. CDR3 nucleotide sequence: TGTGCCAGTAGTATTCGGGGGGCGCCCGGCTACACCTTC.

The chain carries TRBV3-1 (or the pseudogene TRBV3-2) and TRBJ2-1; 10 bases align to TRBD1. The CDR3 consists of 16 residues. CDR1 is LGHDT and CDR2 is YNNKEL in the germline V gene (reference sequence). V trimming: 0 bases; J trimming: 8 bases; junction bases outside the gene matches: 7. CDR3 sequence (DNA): TGTGCCAGCAGCCAAGACGGGACAGGGGTCATACATGAGCAGTTCTTC. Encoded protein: CASSQDGTGVIHEQFF.

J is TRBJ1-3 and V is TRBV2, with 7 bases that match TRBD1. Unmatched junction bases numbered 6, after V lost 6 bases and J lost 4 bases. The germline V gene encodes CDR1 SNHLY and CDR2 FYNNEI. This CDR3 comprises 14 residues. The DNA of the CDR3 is TGTGCCAGCAGGATGGACAGGAAGGGAAACACCATATATTTT. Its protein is CASRMDRKGNTIYF.

This CDR3 is CASSLGGGQPQHF. The CDR3 coding sequence is TGTGCCAGCAGCCTAGGGGGCGGTCAGCCCCAGCATTTT. The chain has TRBV12-3 or TRBV12-4 and TRBJ1-5, with 7 bases aligning to TRBD1. J gave up 6 bases and V 6 bases, and 5 bases lay outside the gene matches. The CDR3 runs 13 residues.

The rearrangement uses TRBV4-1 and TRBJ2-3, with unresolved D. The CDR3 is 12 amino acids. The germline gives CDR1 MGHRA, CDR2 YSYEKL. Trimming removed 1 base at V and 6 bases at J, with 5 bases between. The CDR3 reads CASSQAIDTQYF. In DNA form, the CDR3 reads TGCGCCAGCAGCCAAGCAATCGATACGCAGTATTTT.

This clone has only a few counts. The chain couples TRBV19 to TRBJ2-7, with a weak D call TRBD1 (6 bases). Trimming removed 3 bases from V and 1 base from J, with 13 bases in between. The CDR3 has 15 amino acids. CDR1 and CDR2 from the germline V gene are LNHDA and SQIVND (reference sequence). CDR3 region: CASSIEDSFSYEQYF. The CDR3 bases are TGTGCCAGTAGTATTGAGGACAGTTTTTCCTACGAGCAGTACTTC.

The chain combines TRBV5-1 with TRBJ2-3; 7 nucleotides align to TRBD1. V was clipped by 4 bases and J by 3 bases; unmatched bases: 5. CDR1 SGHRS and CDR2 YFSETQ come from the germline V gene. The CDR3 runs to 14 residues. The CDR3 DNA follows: TGCGCCAGCAGCCATAGACAGGGAACAGATACGCAGTATTTT. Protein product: CASSHRQGTDTQYF.

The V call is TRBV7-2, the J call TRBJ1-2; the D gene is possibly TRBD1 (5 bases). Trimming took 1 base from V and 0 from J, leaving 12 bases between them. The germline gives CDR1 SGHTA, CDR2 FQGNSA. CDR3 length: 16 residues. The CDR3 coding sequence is TGTGCCAGCAGCTTAGATGGGCCAGGGTCTAACTATGGCTACACCTTC. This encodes CASSLDGPGSNYGYTF.

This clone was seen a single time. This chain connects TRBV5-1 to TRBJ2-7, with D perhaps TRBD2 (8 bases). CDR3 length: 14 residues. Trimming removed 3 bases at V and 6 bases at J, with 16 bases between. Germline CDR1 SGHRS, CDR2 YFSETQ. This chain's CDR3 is CASSSGGAGGEQYF. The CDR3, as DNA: TGCGCCAGCAGCTCCGGGGGGGCAGGGGGCGAGCAGTACTTC.

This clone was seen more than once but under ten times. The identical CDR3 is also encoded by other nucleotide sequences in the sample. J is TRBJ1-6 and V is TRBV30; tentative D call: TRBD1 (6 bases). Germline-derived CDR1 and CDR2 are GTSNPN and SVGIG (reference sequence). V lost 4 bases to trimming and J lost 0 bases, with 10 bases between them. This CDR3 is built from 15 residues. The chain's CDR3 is CAWNTGSSYNSPLHF. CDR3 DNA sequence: TGTGCCTGGAACACAGGGAGCTCCTATAATTCACCCCTCCACTTT.

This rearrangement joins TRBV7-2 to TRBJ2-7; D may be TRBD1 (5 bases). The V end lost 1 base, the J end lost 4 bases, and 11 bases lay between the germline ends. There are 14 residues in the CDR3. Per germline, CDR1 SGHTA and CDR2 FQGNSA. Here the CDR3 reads CASSLGLRGYEQYF. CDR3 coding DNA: TGTGCCAGCAGCTTAGGGTTAAGGGGATACGAGCAGTACTTC.

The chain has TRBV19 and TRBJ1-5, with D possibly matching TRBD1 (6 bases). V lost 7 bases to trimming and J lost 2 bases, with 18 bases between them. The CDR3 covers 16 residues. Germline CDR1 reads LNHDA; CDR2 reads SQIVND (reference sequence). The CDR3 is CASNNGGRGGNQPQHF. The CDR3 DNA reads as TGTGCCAGTAACAATGGGGGCAGGGGAGGCAATCAGCCCCAGCATTTT.

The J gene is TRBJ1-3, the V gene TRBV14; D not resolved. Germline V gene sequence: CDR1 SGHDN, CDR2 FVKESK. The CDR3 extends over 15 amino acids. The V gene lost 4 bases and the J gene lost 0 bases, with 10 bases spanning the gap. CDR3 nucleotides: TGTGCCAGCAGCCCCCAGTTCCACTCTGGAAACACCATATATTTT. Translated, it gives CASSPQFHSGNTIYF.

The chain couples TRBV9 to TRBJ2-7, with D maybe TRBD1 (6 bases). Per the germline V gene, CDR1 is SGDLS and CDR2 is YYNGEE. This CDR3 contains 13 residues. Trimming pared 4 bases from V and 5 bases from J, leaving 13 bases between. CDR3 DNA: TGTGCCAGCAGCAAAGACAGGACCCACGAGCAGTACTTC. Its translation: CASSKDRTHEQYF.

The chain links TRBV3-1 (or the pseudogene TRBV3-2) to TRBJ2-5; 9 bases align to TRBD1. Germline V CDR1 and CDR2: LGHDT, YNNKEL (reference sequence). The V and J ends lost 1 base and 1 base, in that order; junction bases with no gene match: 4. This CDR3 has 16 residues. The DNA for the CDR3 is TGTGCCAGCAGCCAAGGCTGGGACAGGGCCCAAGAGACCCAGTACTTC. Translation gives CASSQGWDRAQETQYF.

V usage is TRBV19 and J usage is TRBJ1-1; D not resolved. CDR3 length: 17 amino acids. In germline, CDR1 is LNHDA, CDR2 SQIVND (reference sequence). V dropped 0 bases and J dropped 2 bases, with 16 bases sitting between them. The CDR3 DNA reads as TGTGCCAGTAGTATAGATTCGACTAATACGGGAAACACTGAAGCTTTCTTT. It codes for CASSIDSTNTGNTEAFF. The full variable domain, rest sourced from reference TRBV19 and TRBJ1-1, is DGGITQSPKYLFRKEGQNVTLSCEQNLNHDAMYWYRQDPGQGLRLIYYSQIVNDFQKGDIAEGYSVSREKKESFPLTVTSAQKNPTAFYLCASSIDSTNTGNTEAFFGQGTRLTVV.

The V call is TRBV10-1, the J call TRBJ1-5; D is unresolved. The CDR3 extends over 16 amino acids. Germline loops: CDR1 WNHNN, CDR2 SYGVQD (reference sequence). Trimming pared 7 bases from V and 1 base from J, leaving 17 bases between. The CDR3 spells CASTWRSKGSNQPQHF. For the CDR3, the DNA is TGCGCCAGCACCTGGAGGAGTAAAGGGAGCAATCAGCCCCAGCATTTT.